This T cell receptor (beta chain) emerged from a study of blood T cell repertoires in COVID-19. About the research overall: Material from acute and convalescent COVID-19 was sourced from the United States, Italy and Spain. Sources were T cells, B-cell-depleted T cells, or PBMCs; the material itself was cDNA or gDNA.

Only one count was recorded for this clone. In the authors' methods: Estimated nucleated cell counts came from reference gene primer amplification. Some clones are missing from TCRdb's copy, which holds only in-frame ones; the method was immunoSEQ multiplex PCR. V and J calls and clone size are copied from that table; D and trimming were computed from the DNA. The sample consists of 310,000 or so clones, around 90% of them appearing once. This clonotype originated in a man in his 70s with acute or convalescent COVID-19. The sample consisted of peripheral blood.

The CDR3 loop is CASQGIAEKLFF. Written as DNA, the CDR3 is TGTGCCAGCCAGGGGATTGCTGAAAAACTGTTTTTT. The rearrangement uses TRBV12-3 or TRBV12-4 and TRBJ1-4, with a possible D match to TRBD1 (6 bases). With 8 bases removed from V and 7 bases from J, the gap between germline ends came to 11 bases. The CDR3 has 12 residues.